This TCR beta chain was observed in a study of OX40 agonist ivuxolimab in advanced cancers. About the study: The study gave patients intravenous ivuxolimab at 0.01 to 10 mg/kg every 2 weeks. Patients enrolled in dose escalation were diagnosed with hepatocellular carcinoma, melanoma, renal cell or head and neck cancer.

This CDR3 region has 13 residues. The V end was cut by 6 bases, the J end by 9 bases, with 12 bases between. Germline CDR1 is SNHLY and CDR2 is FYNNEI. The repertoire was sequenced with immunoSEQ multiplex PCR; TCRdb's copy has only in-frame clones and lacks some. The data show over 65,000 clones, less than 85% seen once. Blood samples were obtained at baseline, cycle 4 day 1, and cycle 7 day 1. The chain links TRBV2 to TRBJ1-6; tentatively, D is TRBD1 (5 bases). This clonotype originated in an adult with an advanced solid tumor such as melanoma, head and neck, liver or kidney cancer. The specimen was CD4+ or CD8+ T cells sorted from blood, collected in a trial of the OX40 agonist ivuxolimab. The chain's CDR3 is CASRQDVSSPLHF. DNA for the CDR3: TGTGCCAGCAGACAGGATGTGTCTTCACCCCTCCACTTT.